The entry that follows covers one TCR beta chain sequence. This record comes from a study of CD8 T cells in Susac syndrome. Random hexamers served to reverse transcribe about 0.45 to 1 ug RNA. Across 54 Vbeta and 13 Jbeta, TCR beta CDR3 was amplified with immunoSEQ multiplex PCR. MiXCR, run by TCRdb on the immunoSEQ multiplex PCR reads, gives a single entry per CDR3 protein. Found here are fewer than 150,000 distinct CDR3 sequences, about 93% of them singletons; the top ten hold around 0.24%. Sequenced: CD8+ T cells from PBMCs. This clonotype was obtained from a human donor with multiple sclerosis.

The CDR3 protein is CASSPSTGQPQHF. CDR3 coding DNA: TGTGCCAGCAGTCCATCGACAGGCCAGCCCCAGCATTTT. The chain has TRBV27 and TRBJ1-5; a weak D match, TRBD1 (6 bases). The CDR3 has 13 residues. Germline V gives CDR1 MNHEY, CDR2 SMNVEV (reference sequence). V lost 5 bases, J lost 7 bases, and 12 bases lay in between.